These T cell receptor beta chains were read from a single sample in a study of blood T cell repertoires in COVID-19. Measured with immunoSEQ multiplex PCR; TCRdb has only the in-frame clones, and not every one. The table lists fewer than 120,000 clones, around 82% of them singletons, with more than 15% in the top ten. Source material: peripheral blood. These receptor sequences come from a woman aged 55-75 years with acute or convalescent COVID-19. The CDR3 runs from the conserved cysteine through the conserved F or W. A D gene is named only where the DNA matches it firmly. Expanded clones are given a class, and other clones once, few, many or no size at all.

>TRBV12-3/TRBV12-4|NA|TRBJ2-3|NA
CASKRTGTDTQYF
TGTGCCAGCAAACGGACAGGCACAGATACGCAGTATTTT
>TRBV6-5|NA|TRBJ2-1|NA
CASSRAPGPRGEQFF
TGTGCCAGCAGTAGGGCACCGGGTCCGCGGGGTGAGCAGTTCTTC
>TRBV18|NA|TRBJ1-2|NA
CASSPQGHYGYTF
TGTGCCAGCTCACCCCAGGGGCACTATGGCTACACCTTC
>TRBV6-1|NA|TRBJ2-7|TRBD1
CASSEAPTGLSYEQYF
TGTGCCAGCAGTGAAGCGCCGACAGGGCTGTCCTACGAGCAGTACTTC
>TRBV6-6|NA|TRBJ2-4|NA
CASNREAKNIQYF
TGTGCCAGTAACAGGGAGGCCAAAAACATTCAGTACTTC
>TRBV7-6|few|TRBJ2-7|NA
CASSLVSGEQYF
TGTGCCAGCAGCTTAGTGAGTGGCGAGCAGTACTTC
>TRBV29-1|once|TRBJ1-4|NA
CSGGGQPSTNEKLFF
TGCAGCGGTGGCGGGCAGCCATCAACTAATGAAAAACTGTTTTTT
>TRBV30|few|TRBJ1-1|NA
CAWTGEGHTEAFF
TGTGCCTGGACAGGGGAAGGGCACACTGAAGCTTTCTTT
>TRBV6-5|NA|TRBJ2-5|TRBD2
CASTPSGGARETQYF
TGTGCCAGCACCCCTAGCGGGGGGGCAAGGGAGACCCAGTACTTC
>TRBV7-2|NA|TRBJ1-3|TRBD1
CASSWNRGPNTIYF
TGTGCCAGCAGCTGGAACAGGGGGCCAAACACCATATATTTT
>TRBV5-8|NA|TRBJ1-5|NA
CASSDRLNGQPQHF
TGTGCCAGCAGCGATCGTTTGAACGGTCAGCCCCAGCATTTT
>TRBV19|NA|TRBJ1-3|NA
CASSIVSAGGNTIYF
TGTGCCAGTAGTATTGTATCAGCAGGTGGAAACACCATATATTTT
>TRBV19|few|TRBJ2-3|TRBD1
CASSIDPGGRLDTQYF
TGTGCCAGTAGTATAGACCCAGGGGGCCGGTTAGATACGCAGTATTTT
>TRBV24-1|NA|TRBJ2-1|TRBD2
CATSHPTGLAGGGEQFF
TGTGCCACCAGTCACCCCACGGGACTAGCGGGGGGAGGGGAGCAGTTCTTC
>TRBV6-5|NA|TRBJ2-7|NA
CASSTGFTYEQYF
TGTGCCAGCAGCACAGGGTTCACCTACGAGCAGTACTTC
>TRBV5-1|NA|TRBJ2-5|TRBD2
CASSLSLAGGQTQYF
TGCGCCAGCAGCCTCTCACTAGCGGGGGGACAGACCCAGTACTTC
>TRBV11-2|NA|TRBJ1-6|TRBD1
CASSLALGQGYNSPLHF
TGTGCCAGCAGCTTAGCCCTCGGACAGGGGTATAATTCACCCCTCCACTTT
>TRBV6-5|NA|TRBJ2-2|NA
CASSYSRGYGELFF
TGTGCCAGCAGTTACTCGAGAGGATACGGGGAGCTGTTTTTT
>TRBV19|NA|TRBJ1-2|NA
CASSRGELGYGYTF
TGTGCCAGTAGCAGGGGTGAACTAGGCTATGGCTACACCTTC
>TRBV18|NA|TRBJ1-1|TRBD1
CASSLPTGQKQAFF
TGTGCCAGCTCACTACCGACAGGGCAAAAACAAGCTTTCTTT
>TRBV2|NA|TRBJ1-6|TRBD1
CASSEARGQATNSPLHF
TGTGCCAGCAGTGAAGCAAGGGGACAGGCGACTAATTCACCCCTCCACTTT
>TRBV7-9|NA|TRBJ1-2|TRBD1
CASSPTGGSGYTF
TGTGCCAGCAGCCCCACAGGGGGCTCCGGCTACACCTTC
>TRBV5-5|NA|TRBJ2-7|NA
CASSFLGGYEQYF
TGTGCCAGCAGCTTCTTAGGGGGCTACGAGCAGTACTTC
>TRBV7-9|NA|TRBJ1-1|NA
CASSPRTSMNTEAFF
TGTGCCAGCAGCCCGCGGACATCTATGAACACTGAAGCTTTCTTT
>TRBV2|NA|TRBJ2-2|TRBD1
CASGMTGSNTGELFF
TGTGCCAGCGGGATGACAGGGTCAAACACCGGGGAGCTGTTTTTT
>TRBV4-2|NA|TRBJ2-1|TRBD2
CASSQTGTSGGGEQFF
TGTGCCAGCAGCCAAACCGGGACTAGCGGGGGTGGCGAGCAGTTCTTC
>TRBV7-9|NA|TRBJ2-3|NA
CASSSGTTDTQYF
TGTGCCAGCAGCTCAGGAACCACAGATACGCAGTATTTT
>TRBV4-3|NA|TRBJ1-2|NA
CASSQDSQVNGGYTF
TGCGCCAGCAGCCAAGATTCCCAGGTGAATGGAGGCTACACCTTC
>TRBV13|NA|TRBJ1-2|NA
CASSPWGGAANYGYTF
TGTGCCAGCAGCCCCTGGGGGGGGGCGGCTAACTATGGCTACACCTTC
>TRBV11-3|NA|TRBJ1-2|TRBD1
CASSLEGQGPYGYTF
TGTGCCAGCAGCTTAGAGGGACAGGGGCCCTATGGCTACACCTTC